This T cell receptor beta chain was documented in a study of blood T cell repertoires in COVID-19 (dated by TCRdb to 2020 to 2021). At the level of the whole study: The collaborator samples originated in the United States, Italy and Spain and spanned the acute and convalescent phases of COVID-19. The samples were drawn from two sources: the first 160 participants of the ongoing ImmuneRACE study, and some 1,300 subjects contributed by 6 global collaborators. The dataset comprised deeply sampled blood TCRbeta repertoires from subjects exposed to, actively infected with, or recovered from COVID-19. Where available, HLA class I and class II types were obtained from metadata supplied by the sample provider rather than from assay-based typing. A freely available public database, intended as a resource for researchers studying the immune response to SARS-CoV-2, is where the repertoires were released. The sample metadata nearly always contained a de-identified subject ID, COVID-19 status, age in years and sex. The prospective study material was composed of cDNA or gDNA derived from T cells, B-cell-depleted T cells, or PBMCs.

General findings and caveats noted by the study authors: Clinical and demographic metadata were provided uncurated, with the amount varying by source and participant.

The immunoSEQ Assay, a bias-controlled multiplex PCR, was used to amplify TCRbeta CDR3 regions from genomic DNA. Regarding the original processing steps: Nucleated cell counts per sample were estimated from amplification of reference gene primers within the assay. To quantify the absolute abundance of each unique TCRbeta CDR3 rearrangement, sequence reads were collapsed and filtered. For each sample, productive Simpson clonality was calculated as the square root of Simpson's diversity index across productive rearrangements. The table was pulled from immuneACCESS by TCRdb, which kept in-frame rearrangements only. Such tables lose some clones; where checked, under half of the loss comes from unresolved V genes, and the rest has no known cause. The D gene and trimming were derived from the DNA, and the V and J assignments and clone size from that table. The sample table shows 60,000 or so clones, and around four fifths are seen once. Roughly 3.5% of the sample is held by the ten biggest clonotypes.

Each collaborating institution followed its own protocols to collect whole blood in K2EDTA tubes. For TCRbeta analysis, collaborators shipped samples as frozen whole blood, isolated PBMCs, or DNA extracted from either of those sample types. This clone was observed a handful of times. Its recognized antigen is unknown. The input lacks base qualities; no much larger clone sits a single base away. Measured from the cysteine to the phenylalanine, the CDR3 is 15 residues long. The sequence is cut down to CDR3 DNA, 45 bases in frame from base 1. As encoded in the germline V gene, CDR1 is SGHRS while CDR2 is YFSETQ. Trimming takes 3 bases off V and 2 bases off J; junction bases not matched to a gene: 5.

The receptor chain draws on TRBV5-1 and TRBJ1-5; the junction holds 7 bases that match TRBD1. The clonotype comes from a man aged 55-75 years with acute or convalescent COVID-19. Sequenced: peripheral blood. The CDR3: CASSSDGQGNQPQHF. The DNA is as follows: TGCGCCAGCAGCTCGGACGGACAGGGCAATCAGCCCCAGCATTTT. The variable domain in full, with residues beyond the CDR3 obtained from the reference TRBV5-1 and TRBJ1-5 genes, is KAGVTQTPRYLIKTRGQQVTLSCSPISGHRSVSWYQQTPGQGLQFLFEYFSETQRNKGNFPGRFSGRQFSNSRSEMNVSTLELGDSALYLCASSSDGQGNQPQHFGDGTRLSIL.